A selection of T cell receptor beta chains follows, all from one sample in a study of beta chain features in type 1 diabetes. The protocol was immunoSEQ multiplex PCR, while the TCRdb copy is restricted to in-frame clones and leaves out a portion. This table holds 860,000 or so clones, around a sixth found once. Sample: naive CD4+ T cells from blood. The receptors here all came from a woman younger than 35 in good health. Both conserved end residues are trimmed from each CDR3.

TRBV7-9 ATRVAGHRTGELF
TRBV18 ASSSPSGRDGTQY
TRBV29-1 SVFKDRGAF
TRBV4-2 ASSQGYRDQETQY
TRBV7-9 ASSFPQGLNEQF
TRBV20-1 SATEETQY
TRBV28 ASAGLPYNEQF
TRBV7-2 ASSQINFPQEAF
TRBV28 ASSLAHGANYGYT
TRBV6-5 ASSNRRRETQY
TRBV6-6 ASSYPPSASYNEQF
TRBV4-3 ASSLASYNEQF
TRBV7-6 ASSLEFSGELF
TRBV5-1 ASSQGQGSGAETQY
TRBV6-8 ASSSSGLSEQF
TRBV11-2 ASSFSGRAGSDTQY
TRBV6-1 ASGAGRNIQY
TRBV7-9 ASSFGTGDITEAF
TRBV5-1 ASSLASHSNTDTQY
TRBV6-5 ASSRQESSYNEQF
TRBV7-2 ASSQPGLAGGSSYNEQF
TRBV9 ASSVGPLDYGYT
TRBV7-2 ASSQGQSQEALF
TRBV16 ASSEGQGDNQPQH
TRBV6-6 ASSRLPRPNEQY
TRBV28 ASTFGLTPYEQY
TRBV5-1 ASSPQAGVTLPRDKYEQY
TRBV7-9 ASSLVSPSEKLF
TRBV11-3 ASSFSGNTDTQY
TRBV5-1 ASRFDYYTGELF
TRBV5-4 ASSLDTELRV
TRBV5-1 ASSYRESLTDTQY
TRBV28 AGRQGSNQPQH
TRBV4-3 ASSQGFLQGNQPQH
TRBV6-6 ASSQKDTQY
TRBV7-2 ASSRGGSDTQY
TRBV11-2 ASSLMSGYTDTQY
TRBV2 ASKGTGDQPQH
TRBV6-5 ASRFLFDTPYGYT
TRBV7-9 ASSLSGSSYNEQF
TRBV12-5 ASGLEEETQY
TRBV28 ASSLGTAYQPQH
TRBV20-1 SARGEF
TRBV14 ASSHGLGTEAF
TRBV29-1 SVLDRSGRSNTNTGELF
TRBV15 ATSSPGRIVYNEQF
TRBV10-3 AISESTGGLRGYT
TRBV15 ATSRDERETQY
TRBV5-1 ASSLALADTGRTQY
TRBV5-6 ASSLSNKGQY
TRBV7-2 ASSLGSGLLAKNIQY
TRBV6-6 ASCLWGNTGELF